The rows below give T cell receptor beta chains drawn from one sample of a study of molecular identifiers for immune sequencing clone quantification. TCRdb analysed the PCR reads with MiXCR anew, one entry per CDR3 protein. The sample lists hundreds of thousands of distinct CDR3 sequences, about 20% occurring once. Sequenced sample: naive CD8+ T cells from blood, with Jurkat cell RNA spiked in. The origin of the receptors is a human donor in good health. Some libraries in this study had Jurkat cell RNA spiked in. Both conserved end residues are part of each CDR3. Each record gives: V gene, J gene, clone size, D gene, CDR3 protein, CDR3 DNA. D genes are given only for firm matches. The listing skips clone size in some rows; elsewhere it reads once, few, many or a size class.

>TRBV4-3|TRBJ1-6|NA|NA
CASSQDRGSYNSPLHF
TGCGCCAGCAGCCAAGATCGGGGTTCCTATAATTCACCCCTCCACTTT
>TRBV20-1|TRBJ2-3|many|TRBD2
CSAGEAGGWGGDTQYF
TGCAGTGCTGGGGAGGCGGGAGGCTGGGGCGGAGATACGCAGTATTTT
>TRBV11-2|TRBJ2-1|many|NA
CATQLIGVDEQFF
TGTGCCACCCAACTGATAGGGGTCGATGAGCAGTTCTTC
>TRBV13|TRBJ2-5|NA|TRBD2
CASSHLGSGGREETQYF
TGTGCCAGCAGCCACCTCGGTTCGGGCGGGAGGGAAGAGACCCAGTACTTC
>TRBV5-1|TRBJ2-1|NA|NA
CASSPEAQPYYNEQFF
TGCGCCAGCAGCCCGGAAGCTCAACCGTACTACAATGAGCAGTTCTTC
>TRBV12-3/TRBV12-4|TRBJ1-1|many|NA
CASSLDSSIIFSTEAFF
TGTGCCAGCAGTTTGGACAGCTCGATAATTTTTAGCACTGAAGCTTTCTTT
>TRBV5-1|TRBJ1-1|many|NA
CASSWGSGQTEAFF
TGCGCCAGCAGTTGGGGGTCCGGACAGACTGAAGCTTTCTTT
>TRBV28|TRBJ1-1|few|NA
CASSSNWGTTEAFF
TGTGCCAGCAGCAGCAACTGGGGAACCACTGAAGCTTTCTTT
>TRBV10-2|TRBJ2-3|many|NA
CASTSEGALTDTQYF
TGCGCCAGCACATCGGAGGGGGCCCTCACAGATACGCAGTATTTT
>TRBV27|TRBJ2-7|NA|NA
CASSLGRGYERYF
TGTGCCAGCAGTTTGGGCAGGGGCTACGAGCGGTACTTC
>TRBV29-1|TRBJ2-7|few|NA
CSVEPGGGTYEQYF
TGCAGCGTGGAGCCGGGGGGCGGAACATACGAGCAGTACTTC
>TRBV5-1|TRBJ2-3|many|TRBD2
CASSSPGLAASTDTQYF
TGCGCCAGCAGCTCCCCGGGACTAGCGGCAAGCACAGATACGCAGTATTTT
>TRBV6-5|TRBJ2-5|NA|TRBD2
CAIQAPGWRGKETQYF
TGTGCCATCCAAGCCCCAGGCTGGCGGGGGAAAGAGACCCAGTACTTC
>TRBV9|TRBJ2-7|few|TRBD2
CASSVASGLAGGFEQYF
TGTGCCAGCAGCGTAGCTTCCGGACTAGCGGGGGGGTTCGAGCAGTACTTC
>TRBV4-3|TRBJ2-3|many|TRBD1
CASSQGDRGFTQYF
TGCGCCAGCAGCCAAGGGGACAGGGGGTTTACGCAGTATTTT
>TRBV11-1|TRBJ2-2|NA|NA
CASSSRDWGELFF
TGTGCCAGCAGCTCCCGGGATTGGGGGGAGCTGTTTTTT
>TRBV12-3/TRBV12-4|TRBJ2-2|NA|TRBD2
CASSSYWTSGGANTGELFF
TGTGCCAGCAGTTCCTATTGGACTAGCGGGGGTGCGAACACCGGGGAGCTGTTTTTT
>TRBV9|TRBJ2-1|few|TRBD2
CASSEGILAEWRNEQFF
TGTGCCAGCAGCGAGGGGATTCTAGCGGAGTGGCGGAATGAGCAGTTCTTC
>TRBV6-5|TRBJ2-3|NA|NA
CASSSNWGRSTDTQYF
TGTGCCAGCAGTTCGAATTGGGGACGTTCCACAGATACGCAGTATTTT
>TRBV9|TRBJ2-1|NA|TRBD2
CASSPTSGGDNEQFF
TGTGCCAGCAGCCCAACTAGCGGGGGAGACAATGAGCAGTTCTTC
>TRBV19|TRBJ2-7|few|NA
CASSTWGTYEQYF
TGTGCCAGTAGTACCTGGGGGACCTACGAGCAGTACTTC
>TRBV20-1|TRBJ2-7|many|TRBD2
CSARSGSDEQYF
TGCAGTGCTAGAAGCGGGAGCGACGAGCAGTACTTC
>TRBV20-1|TRBJ2-1|few|NA
CSARVGLIYGHSYNEQLF
TGCAGTGCTAGAGTTGGTTTAATCTACGGCCACTCCTACAATGAGCAGCTCTTC
>TRBV27|TRBJ1-1|many|TRBD1
CASSMDRGNTEAFF
TGTGCCAGCAGTATGGACAGGGGTAACACTGAAGCTTTCTTT
>TRBV28|TRBJ1-1|many|NA
CASRVSSNTEAFF
TGTGCCAGCAGAGTCAGCTCGAACACTGAAGCTTTCTTT
>TRBV20-1|TRBJ2-7|many|TRBD2
CSALLSGGLTYEQYF
TGCAGTGCTCTACTGAGCGGGGGATTAACCTACGAGCAGTACTTC